This is a list of T cell receptor beta chains from one sample in a study of chemoradiotherapy in HPV16-positive cancers. Clones were sequenced by immunoSEQ multiplex PCR, and TCRdb holds only the in-frame ones, with some missing. The sample consists of about 7,000 clones, about 80% of them appearing once. The sample was collected from a patient who underwent chemoradiotherapy. Source of these receptors: a human donor with HPV-associated anogenital cancer. Both conserved end residues are part of each CDR3. D genes are given only for firm matches. A clone size is listed for some rows: how often the clone was seen (once, few, many), or a class if it is expanded.

j_call clone_size v_call d_call cdr3_nt cdr3_aa
TRBJ1-2 NA TRBV2 NA TGTGCCAGCAGAAGTAAGGGCTACACCTTC CASRSKGYTF
TRBJ2-6 NA TRBV4-1 NA TGCGCCAGCAGCTTAAGCCAATTCGGGACCAACGTCCTGACTTTC CASSLSQFGTNVLTF
TRBJ2-7 NA TRBV18 TRBD2 TGTGCCAGCTCACCGCTCCTAGCGGGAGGGATCTCCTACGAGCAGTACTTC CASSPLLAGGISYEQYF
TRBJ2-7 few TRBV5-1 NA TGCGCCAGCAGCTCTGGATCGGCTTACGTTCCCTACGAGCAGTACTTC CASSSGSAYVPYEQYF
TRBJ1-5 NA TRBV6-1 NA TGTGCCAGCAGTGCCGACGGATACAATCAGCCCCAGCATTTT CASSADGYNQPQHF
TRBJ2-1 NA TRBV19 TRBD2 TGTGCCAGTAGTTCCTATAGCGGGAGGGCTATCTACAATGAGCAGTTCTTC CASSSYSGRAIYNEQFF
TRBJ2-1 NA TRBV5-1 NA TGCGCCAGCACCCGAAGCGGTGAGCAGTTCTTC CASTRSGEQFF
TRBJ2-3 NA TRBV14 NA TGTGCCAGCAGCCAACTCTTTGGACCCACAGATACGCAGTATTTT CASSQLFGPTDTQYF
TRBJ1-2 NA TRBV4-1 NA TGCGCCAGCAGCCAAGACCAGTGGAGGGGACTGGGCTACACCTTC CASSQDQWRGLGYTF
TRBJ1-4 NA TRBV12-5 TRBD1 TGTGCTAGTGGTCGACAGGGCCATAATGAAAAACTGTTTTTT CASGRQGHNEKLFF
TRBJ1-1 few TRBV7-6 NA TGTGCCAGCAGCCCTGGCACTGAAGCTTTCTTT CASSPGTEAFF
TRBJ1-2 NA TRBV5-6 NA TGTGCCAGCAGCTCCCGGGCCCCTGATCGAGGCTACACCTTC CASSSRAPDRGYTF
TRBJ2-5 NA TRBV7-3 TRBD2 TGTGCCAGCAGCGCTAGCGGGAGGTACGAGACCCAGTACTTC CASSASGRYETQYF
TRBJ2-7 few TRBV7-9 TRBD2 TGTGCCACACGCGTAAATAGCGGGATTTCCTACGAGCAGTACTTC CATRVNSGISYEQYF
TRBJ2-3 NA TRBV19 TRBD1 TGTGCCAGTAGTACCGGACAGGGGACAGATACGCAGTATTTT CASSTGQGTDTQYF
TRBJ1-1 NA TRBV11-1 TRBD1 TGTGCCAGCAGCTTGGACAGGGGAACCACTGAAGCTTTCTTT CASSLDRGTTEAFF
TRBJ1-1 few TRBV18 NA TGTGCCAGCTCACCGAGGCAGGACCAACTTGAAGCTTTCTTT CASSPRQDQLEAFF
TRBJ1-1 NA TRBV7-8 NA TGTGCCAGCAGCCCCAGAACAGGGTGGGAAACTGAAGCTTTCTTT CASSPRTGWETEAFF
TRBJ2-2 NA TRBV2 NA TGTGCCTCGAGAGGGCTCAACACCGGGGAGCTGTTTTTT CASRGLNTGELFF
TRBJ2-7 NA TRBV23-1 NA TGCGCCAGCAGTCAAATTATACCAGGAAAAGTCTCCTACGAGCAGTACTTC CASSQIIPGKVSYEQYF
TRBJ2-7 NA TRBV6-6 NA TGTGCCAGCAGTTACGGCGGGACAGATTACGAGCAGTACTTC CASSYGGTDYEQYF
TRBJ2-6 NA TRBV19 TRBD1 TGTGCCAGACATAATCCGGGACAGACCCCCTCTGGGGCCAACGTCCTGACTTTC CARHNPGQTPSGANVLTF
TRBJ1-2 NA TRBV18 NA TGTGCCAGCTCCCCAGACCCCTTTTGGGGCTACACCTTC CASSPDPFWGYTF
TRBJ2-7 once TRBV23-1 TRBD1 TGCGCCAGCAGTCAAAGTCTAAGGGGGCTCTACGAGCAGTACTTC CASSQSLRGLYEQYF
TRBJ2-7 NA TRBV5-6 TRBD2 TGTGCCAGCAGCGAACCGCTAGGACTAGCGGCCTCCTACGAGCAGTACTTC CASSEPLGLAASYEQYF
TRBJ2-7 few TRBV5-1 NA TGCGCCAGCAGCTTGCGGTGGACGGAGTGGTACTTC CASSLRWTEWYF
TRBJ2-7 NA TRBV2 TRBD1 TGTGCCAGCCTCAGGGGACAGGGGTCCTACGAGCAGTACTTC CASLRGQGSYEQYF
TRBJ1-2 NA TRBV2 NA TGTGCCAGCAGCTCCGACGGGGGGGCCTATGGCTACACCTTC CASSSDGGAYGYTF
TRBJ1-2 few TRBV5-4 TRBD1 TGTGCCAGCAGCTTGAAGACGATGGACAGGGGAACCTTC CASSLKTMDRGTF
TRBJ2-7 few TRBV6-1 NA TGTGCCAGCAGTGAATACTGGGACGTCCGGGACGAGCAGTACTTC CASSEYWDVRDEQYF
TRBJ2-7 NA TRBV18 NA TGTGCCAGCTCATCGCAGGGCGGCGGCTACGAGCAGTACTTC CASSSQGGGYEQYF
TRBJ2-7 NA TRBV28 TRBD2 TGTGCCAGCACTCTATCTACTATAGCGGGGCCTTTCTCCTACGAGCAGTACTTC CASTLSTIAGPFSYEQYF
TRBJ2-6 NA TRBV7-3 NA TGTGCCAGCAGCTTAGACTCTGGGGCCAACGTCCTGACTTTC CASSLDSGANVLTF
TRBJ2-7 NA TRBV28 TRBD2 TGTGCCAGCAGTCCCACGGGACTAGCGGGGACCATCTCCTACGAGCAGTACTTC CASSPTGLAGTISYEQYF
TRBJ2-7 NA TRBV6-5 NA TGTGCCAGCAGACCCCTAGGGGGTTTCTCCTACGAGCAGTACTTC CASRPLGGFSYEQYF
TRBJ1-2 NA TRBV27 TRBD1 TGTGCCAGCAGTTTTCGACAGGGCTATGGCTACACCTTC CASSFRQGYGYTF
TRBJ2-5 NA TRBV10-3 NA TGTGCCATCAGTGAGGGGCAGGGGCGACCCCAAGAGACCCAGTACTTC CAISEGQGRPQETQYF
TRBJ2-3 NA TRBV2 TRBD2 TGTGCCAGCAGTAGACTAGCGGGAGGGGCAGATACGCAGTATTTT CASSRLAGGADTQYF
TRBJ2-7 NA TRBV11-2 NA TGTGCCAGCAGCCTGGGCAGGGGCTACGAGCAGTACTTC CASSLGRGYEQYF
TRBJ1-5 NA TRBV28 NA TGTGCCAGCAGTCCAAAACATGACAGAAGAGCAAATCAGCCCCAGCATTTT CASSPKHDRRANQPQHF
TRBJ2-1 NA TRBV30 TRBD2 TGTGCCTGGAGTGTAGGGCGGGGGGCCTACAATGAGCAGTTCTTC CAWSVGRGAYNEQFF
TRBJ2-1 NA TRBV21-1 NA TGTGCCAGCCGCTCATCCGACGGGACTAGCGGGTCATACAATGAGCAGTTCTTC CASRSSDGTSGSYNEQFF
TRBJ1-4 once TRBV2 TRBD1 TGTGCCAGCAGCTTAAGAGACGCAGGGGGCGAAAAACTGTTTTTT CASSLRDAGGEKLFF
TRBJ1-1 NA TRBV6-6 TRBD1 TGTGCCAGCAGGGGGGGTCGGCAGGGGGCTGAAGCTTTCTTT CASRGGRQGAEAFF
TRBJ2-7 NA TRBV18 NA TGTGCCAGCTCACCCTTGGACAAACGCTCCTACGAGCAGTACTTC CASSPLDKRSYEQYF